This T cell receptor (beta chain) was captured by sequencing in a study of cytomegalovirus exposure and HLA in healthy donors. About the study: The early release's HLA-typed donors yielded 80 million to 95 million unique TCRs. Study-level points and caveats: In a later analysis, most CMV-associated TCR beta chains appeared HLA-restricted. As confirmed in vitro, a few CMV-associated chains were specific for CMV antigens. TCR beta sequences reportedly predicted most subjects' HLA-A and HLA-B alleles accurately.

Looked up from germline, CDR1 is ENHRY and CDR2 is SYGVKD. The CDR3 extends over 14 amino acids. V dropped 10 bases and J dropped 4; count of bases not matched to a gene: 9. This clone was counted between two and nine times. What it binds is not known. This PCR relied on a set of 60 Vbeta primers and 13 Jbeta primers. Generated by immunoSEQ multiplex PCR, the TCRdb table keeps only in-frame clones and is missing some. In the table there are around 30,000 clones, about 64% of which are singletons. Sample: PBMCs. This chain joins TRBV10-3 and TRBJ1-5; 8 bases are a match to TRBD1. This receptor was identified in a male donor in good health and CMV-seropositive. In DNA, the CDR3 is TGTGCCACCTGGGATGGACAGGGAAATCAGCCCCAGCATTTT. This gives the protein CATWDGQGNQPQHF.